A selection of T cell receptor beta chains follows, all from one sample in a study of CD8 T cells in ankylosing spondylitis. TCRdb reanalysed the 5' RACE reads using MiXCR and keeps one entry per CDR3 protein. Of about 240,000 distinct CDR3 sequences in the sample, around 7.8% were seen once. Source material: blood, either unsorted or a sorted T cell fraction (not recorded which). The receptors were gathered from a male donor with ankylosing spondylitis or in good health (not recorded which). CDR3s leave out the opening cysteine and the closing phenylalanine or tryptophan. Fields, in order: V gene, clone size, J gene, D gene, CDR3 protein. The D gene is left open where the match is weak. For some rows the clone size is stated as once, few or many, or as a class when expanded; others skip it.

>TRBV12-3/TRBV12-4|many|TRBJ2-7|TRBD1
ASSWVGQGVSYEQY
>TRBV5-1|many|TRBJ2-1|.
ASSARLGRDEQF
>TRBV7-9|many|TRBJ2-7|.
ASSSPGRQNYEQY
>TRBV29-1|many|TRBJ2-1|TRBD2
SVAGTSPYNEQF
>TRBV11-2|many|TRBJ1-1|TRBD1
ASSPLDRGSNTEAF
>TRBV5-1|many|TRBJ1-5|TRBD1
ASSLAQGGRPQH
>TRBV27|many|TRBJ2-1|TRBD2
ASTLGGGNEQF
>TRBV9|few|TRBJ2-7|.
ASSVSTDYEQY
>TRBV20-1|many|TRBJ1-1|.
SARDSGREAF
>TRBV7-2|.|TRBJ2-3|TRBD2
ASSFVAGASTDTQY